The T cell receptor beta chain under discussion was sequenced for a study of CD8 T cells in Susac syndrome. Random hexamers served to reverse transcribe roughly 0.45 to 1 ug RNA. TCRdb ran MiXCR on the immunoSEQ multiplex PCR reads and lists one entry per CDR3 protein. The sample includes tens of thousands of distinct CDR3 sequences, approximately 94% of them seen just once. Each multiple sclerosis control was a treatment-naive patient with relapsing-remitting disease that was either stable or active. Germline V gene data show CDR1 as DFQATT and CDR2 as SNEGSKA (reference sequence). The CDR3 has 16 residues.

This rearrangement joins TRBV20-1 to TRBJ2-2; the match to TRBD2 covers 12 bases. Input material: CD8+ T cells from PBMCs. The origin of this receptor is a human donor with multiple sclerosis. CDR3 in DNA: TGCACCTGCTGGGCTAGCGGGAGGGCCCCAAACGGGGAGCTGTTTTTT. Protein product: CTCWASGRAPNGELFF.